Below, one TCR beta chain is given with its context. Its antigen is unidentified. The sample originates from a study of cytomegalovirus exposure and HLA in healthy donors. General study findings and limits: Listed as cytomegalovirus-associated were 150 or so TCR beta chains.

The primer mix had 60 Vbeta and 13 Jbeta primers. The repertoire was sequenced with immunoSEQ multiplex PCR; TCRdb's copy has only in-frame clones and lacks some. The table records some 160,000 clones, 77% of them present only once. This CDR3 is built from 18 residues. Trimming removed 3 bases from V and 0 bases from J, with 18 bases in between. Looked up from germline, CDR1 is SGHNT and CDR2 is YYREEE (reference sequence). The sample consisted of PBMCs. This rearrangement joins TRBV5-4 to TRBJ2-2, with D tentatively TRBD2 (6 bases). The clonotype comes from a woman aged 25 to 39 in good health and CMV-seronegative. DNA for the CDR3: TGTGCCAGCAGCTCGGCCACCGTGACTAGGGCGAACACCGGGGAGCTGTTTTTT. Its protein is CASSSATVTRANTGELFF.